Listed below are T cell receptor beta chains from one sample, sequenced in a study of T cell responses to AZD1222 COVID-19 vaccine. Profiled with immunoSEQ multiplex PCR; TCRdb holds only in-frame clones, not every one. The sample includes some 150,000 clones, approximately 87% seen only once; the top ten take over 8%. This specimen consisted of peripheral blood, obtained 28 days after the second AZD1222 dose. These receptors were collected from an adult who received the AZD1222 COVID-19 vaccine. CDR3s include the opening cysteine and the closing phenylalanine or tryptophan. A D gene is named only where the DNA matches it firmly. Only some rows state a clone size, as once, few, many or a class for expanded clones.

D: -; size: -; J: TRBJ2-2; V: TRBV7-9; CDR3: CASSLVRSSNLNTGELFF; DNA: TGTGCCAGCAGCTTAGTAAGGAGCTCTAACCTGAACACCGGGGAGCTGTTTTTT
D: TRBD2; size: -; J: TRBJ2-1; V: TRBV18; CDR3: CASSLGLEGEQFF; DNA: TGTGCCAGCTCATTGGGACTAGAGGGTGAGCAGTTCTTC
D: -; size: once; J: TRBJ2-3; V: TRBV13; CDR3: CASSQKAGSSTDTQYF; DNA: TGTGCCAGCAGTCAAAAAGCGGGTTCTAGCACAGATACGCAGTATTTT
D: TRBD1; size: -; J: TRBJ1-2; V: TRBV3-1/TRBV3-2; CDR3: CASAGQGNYGYTF; DNA: TGTGCCAGCGCGGGACAGGGAAACTATGGCTACACCTTC
D: -; size: once; J: TRBJ2-7; V: TRBV2; CDR3: CASSVGIEQYF; DNA: TGTGCCAGCAGTGTGGGCATCGAGCAGTACTTC
D: -; size: -; J: TRBJ2-1; V: TRBV7-2; CDR3: CASSLRFGNLENEQFF; DNA: TGTGCCAGCAGCTTACGCTTCGGGAATCTCGAAAATGAGCAGTTCTTC
D: TRBD2; size: -; J: TRBJ2-1; V: TRBV10-3; CDR3: CAIRIAGGLNEQFF; DNA: TGTGCTATCAGAATAGCGGGAGGTTTAAATGAGCAGTTCTTC
D: TRBD1; size: -; J: TRBJ2-1; V: TRBV11-2; CDR3: CASSQTGGVEQFF; DNA: TGTGCCAGCAGCCAAACAGGGGGAGTTGAGCAGTTCTTC
D: -; size: -; J: TRBJ1-5; V: TRBV19; CDR3: CASNGARVQPQHF; DNA: TGTGCCAGTAATGGGGCGCGGGTTCAGCCCCAGCATTTT
D: TRBD1; size: -; J: TRBJ1-6; V: TRBV6-5; CDR3: CASSHRDRGGSPLHF; DNA: TGTGCCAGCAGTCACCGGGACAGGGGTGGATCACCCCTCCACTTT
D: -; size: -; J: TRBJ1-1; V: TRBV5-4; CDR3: CASSLPGLNTEAFF; DNA: TGTGCCAGCAGCTTGCCGGGTTTGAACACTGAAGCTTTCTTT
D: -; size: -; J: TRBJ1-5; V: TRBV18; CDR3: CANSSSGGHVDQPQHF; DNA: TGTGCCAACTCATCCTCCGGGGGGCATGTCGATCAGCCCCAGCATTTT
D: -; size: -; J: TRBJ2-1; V: TRBV11-2; CDR3: CASSLDPRANNEQFF; DNA: TGTGCCAGCAGCTTAGACCCCCGGGCCAACAATGAGCAGTTCTTC
D: -; size: few; J: TRBJ2-7; V: TRBV18; CDR3: CASSPVSSYEQYF; DNA: TGTGCCAGCTCACCAGTGAGTAGCTACGAGCAGTACTTC
D: -; size: large; J: TRBJ2-5; V: TRBV7-9; CDR3: CASSLAGARKTQYF; DNA: TGTGCCAGCAGCCTAGCCGGGGCGCGGAAGACCCAGTACTTC
D: -; size: -; J: TRBJ2-5; V: TRBV28; CDR3: CASSLRDFQETQYF; DNA: TGTGCCAGCAGTTTACGGGACTTTCAAGAGACCCAGTACTTC
D: TRBD1; size: -; J: TRBJ1-1; V: TRBV10-1; CDR3: CASSEPQGAMAEAFF; DNA: TGCGCCAGCAGTGAGCCTCAGGGGGCAATGGCTGAAGCTTTCTTT
D: TRBD2; size: -; J: TRBJ2-2; V: TRBV29-1; CDR3: CAGGRERDTGELFF; DNA: TGCGCAGGTGGGCGGGAGAGGGACACCGGGGAGCTGTTTTTT
D: TRBD1; size: -; J: TRBJ2-2; V: TRBV7-9; CDR3: CASSFSQGKTGELFF; DNA: TGTGCCAGCAGCTTCTCACAGGGGAAGACCGGGGAGCTGTTTTTT
D: TRBD1; size: -; J: TRBJ2-4; V: TRBV18; CDR3: CASSPRDRSSEGAKNIQYF; DNA: TGTGCCAGCTCACCCCGGGACAGGAGTTCCGAGGGGGCCAAAAACATTCAGTACTTC
D: -; size: -; J: TRBJ2-7; V: TRBV28; CDR3: CASTDSYEQYF; DNA: TGTGCCTCGACAGACTCCTACGAGCAGTACTTC
D: TRBD1; size: -; J: TRBJ1-2; V: TRBV6-5; CDR3: CASRFGTGVPYGYTF; DNA: TGTGCCAGCAGGTTCGGGACAGGGGTACCCTATGGCTACACCTTC
D: -; size: -; J: TRBJ1-5; V: TRBV10-3; CDR3: CAISELPPTGGGLSNQPQHF; DNA: TGTGCCATCAGTGAGTTACCACCTACTGGCGGGGGCCTTAGCAATCAGCCCCAGCATTTT
D: -; size: few; J: TRBJ2-3; V: TRBV18; CDR3: CASSPFQQVADTQYF; DNA: TGTGCCAGCTCACCATTCCAACAGGTCGCAGATACGCAGTATTTT
D: TRBD2; size: -; J: TRBJ2-7; V: TRBV5-1; CDR3: CASSPEGTSGGEQYF; DNA: TGCGCCAGCAGCCCCGAGGGGACTAGTGGCGGCGAGCAGTACTTC
D: -; size: -; J: TRBJ2-5; V: TRBV28; CDR3: CASSLPRLVQETQYF; DNA: TGTGCCAGCAGTTTACCCAGACTAGTGCAAGAGACCCAGTACTTC
D: -; size: -; J: TRBJ2-5; V: TRBV5-4; CDR3: CASSLAGGARKGETQYF; DNA: TGTGCCAGCAGCTTGGCCGGGGGAGCGCGGAAGGGAGAGACCCAGTACTTC
D: TRBD1; size: few; J: TRBJ2-2; V: TRBV10-3; CDR3: CAIRLRDRGDTGELFF; DNA: TGTGCCATCAGACTCCGGGACAGGGGCGACACCGGGGAGCTGTTTTTT
D: -; size: -; J: TRBJ1-1; V: TRBV6-2/TRBV6-3; CDR3: CASSRVRSPGDTEAFF; DNA: TGTGCCAGCAGCAGAGTCAGGTCCCCCGGGGACACTGAAGCTTTCTTT
D: TRBD1; size: -; J: TRBJ1-6; V: TRBV18; CDR3: CASSLGQGNSPLHF; DNA: TGTGCCAGCTCACTCGGACAGGGGAATTCACCCCTCCACTTT
D: -; size: -; J: TRBJ2-2; V: TRBV7-6; CDR3: CASSLQLAGTGELFF; DNA: TGTGCCAGCAGCTTACAACTAGCCGGCACCGGGGAGCTGTTTTTT
D: TRBD2; size: -; J: TRBJ2-7; V: TRBV3-1/TRBV3-2; CDR3: CASSRAGGSYEQYF; DNA: TGTGCCAGCTCCCGGGCGGGAGGGTCCTACGAGCAGTACTTC
D: TRBD2; size: -; J: TRBJ2-1; V: TRBV6-1; CDR3: CASSEFPSGRKFF; DNA: TGTGCCAGCAGTGAATTCCCTAGCGGGAGAAAGTTCTTC
D: TRBD1; size: -; J: TRBJ1-5; V: TRBV7-2; CDR3: CASSSESLTGTYSNQPQHF; DNA: TGTGCCAGCAGCTCCGAAAGTCTGACAGGGACCTATAGCAATCAGCCCCAGCATTTT
D: -; size: -; J: TRBJ2-5; V: TRBV7-9; CDR3: CASSLKETQYF; DNA: TGTGCCAGCAGCTTAAAGGAGACCCAGTACTTC
D: -; size: -; J: TRBJ2-2; V: TRBV5-1; CDR3: CASSLAYTARPNTGELFF; DNA: TGCGCCAGCAGCTTGGCGTACACAGCCCGACCGAACACCGGGGAGCTGTTTTTT
D: -; size: -; J: TRBJ2-7; V: TRBV3-1/TRBV3-2; CDR3: CASSQGAGKRSYEQYF; DNA: TGTGCCAGCAGCCAAGGCGCGGGAAAGAGGTCCTACGAGCAGTACTTC
D: TRBD1; size: -; J: TRBJ2-2; V: TRBV14; CDR3: CASSLGQGETGELFF; DNA: TGTGCCAGCAGCCTCGGACAGGGGGAAACCGGGGAGCTGTTTTTT